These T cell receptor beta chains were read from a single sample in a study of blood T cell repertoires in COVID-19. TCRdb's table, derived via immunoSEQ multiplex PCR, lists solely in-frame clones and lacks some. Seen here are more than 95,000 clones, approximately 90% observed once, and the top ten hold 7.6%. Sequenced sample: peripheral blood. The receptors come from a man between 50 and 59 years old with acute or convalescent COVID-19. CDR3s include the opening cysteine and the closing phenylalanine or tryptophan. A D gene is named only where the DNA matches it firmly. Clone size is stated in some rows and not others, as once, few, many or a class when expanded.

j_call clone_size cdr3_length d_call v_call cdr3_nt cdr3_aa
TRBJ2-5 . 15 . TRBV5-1 TGCGCCAGCAGCTTGGACGGGGGTCTGCAAGAGACCCAGTACTTC CASSLDGGLQETQYF
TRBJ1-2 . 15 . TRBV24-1 TGTGCCACCAGTGACGCGGCGGGACCCCTGCGGGGCTACACCTTC CATSDAAGPLRGYTF
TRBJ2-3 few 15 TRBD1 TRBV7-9 TGTGCCAGCAGCCGAGGGGGCATGGGCACAGATACGCAGTATTTT CASSRGGMGTDTQYF
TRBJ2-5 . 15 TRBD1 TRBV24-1 TGTGCCACCAGTGATTCCGGACAGGGGGCCCCGATCCAGTACTTC CATSDSGQGAPIQYF
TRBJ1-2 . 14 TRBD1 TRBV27 TGTGCCAGCAGTTTTTTAGGACAGGGGGAAGGCTACACCTTC CASSFLGQGEGYTF
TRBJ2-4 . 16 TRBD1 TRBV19 TGTGCCAGTAGTACTTCCAGCGACAGGGGGCGAAACATTCAGTACTTC CASSTSSDRGRNIQYF
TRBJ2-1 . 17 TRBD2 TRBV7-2 TGTGCCAGCAGCTTATCACTCCTAGCGGGAGCCTACAATGAGCAGTTCTTC CASSLSLLAGAYNEQFF
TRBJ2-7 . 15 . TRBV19 TGTGCCAGTAGTACTACTTTGGGGAGCTCCTACGAGCAGTACTTC CASSTTLGSSYEQYF
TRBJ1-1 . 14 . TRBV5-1 TGCGCCAGCAGCTTGGAGCAGGGTCTGGGGGAAGCTTTCTTT CASSLEQGLGEAFF
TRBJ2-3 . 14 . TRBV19 TGTGCCAGTAAGGTTGGAGCGGGCACAGATACGCAGTATTTT CASKVGAGTDTQYF
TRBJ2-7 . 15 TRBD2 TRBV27 TGTGCCAGCAGTTTATCGGGGAGCGGGACCTACGAGCAGTACTTC CASSLSGSGTYEQYF
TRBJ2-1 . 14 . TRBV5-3 TGTGCCAGAAGCTTGTGGGCGGGGAGCAATGAGCAGTTCTTC CARSLWAGSNEQFF
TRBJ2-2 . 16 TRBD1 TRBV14 TGTGCCAGCAGCCAGGACAGGGGGTTTTTTGCCGGGGAGCTGTTTTTT CASSQDRGFFAGELFF
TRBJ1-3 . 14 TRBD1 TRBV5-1 TGCGCCAGCAGCTTGGGTACCCAGGGGGACACCATATATTTT CASSLGTQGDTIYF
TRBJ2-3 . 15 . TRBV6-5 TGTGCCAGAAGAGGAGGGATCGAAAGCACAGATACGCAGTATTTT CARRGGIESTDTQYF
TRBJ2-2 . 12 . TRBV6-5 TGTGCCAGCAGTAAGCGAACCGGGGAGCTGTTTTTT CASSKRTGELFF
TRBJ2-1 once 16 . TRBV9 TGTGCCAGCAGCGTAGCGGCGGGGTCCACCTACAATGAGCAGTTCTTC CASSVAAGSTYNEQFF
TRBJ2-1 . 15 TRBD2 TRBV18 TGTGCCAGCTCACCAACTAGCGGGTCTTACAATGAGCAGTTCTTC CASSPTSGSYNEQFF
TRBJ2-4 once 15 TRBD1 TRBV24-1 TGTGCCACCAGTGCCAAGGGACAGGGGAAAAACATTCAGTACTTC CATSAKGQGKNIQYF
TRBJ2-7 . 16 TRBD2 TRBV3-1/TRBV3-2 TGTGCCAGCAGCCAAACGGGCGGGAGTCGGTCCTACGAGCAGTACTTC CASSQTGGSRSYEQYF
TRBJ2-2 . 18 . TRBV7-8 TGTGCCAGCAGCTTAGGGGTGTTCGGGACATTAAACACCGGGGAGCTGTTTTTT CASSLGVFGTLNTGELFF
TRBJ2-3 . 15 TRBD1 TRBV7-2 TGTGCCAGCAGCCTAACAGGGGGAAGAACAGATACGCAGTATTTT CASSLTGGRTDTQYF
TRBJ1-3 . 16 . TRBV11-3 TGTGCCAGCAGCTTAGATTTGCGTAACTCTGGAAACACCATATATTTT CASSLDLRNSGNTIYF
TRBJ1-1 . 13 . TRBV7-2 TGTGCCAGCAGCTTCGTCTCGAGCACTGAAGCTTTCTTT CASSFVSSTEAFF
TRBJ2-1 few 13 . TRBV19 TGTGCCAGTAGTATATCCAGGGCGAATGAGCAGTTCTTC CASSISRANEQFF
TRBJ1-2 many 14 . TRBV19 TGTGCCAGTAGTATCGTAGAGGGATACTATGGCTACACCTTC CASSIVEGYYGYTF
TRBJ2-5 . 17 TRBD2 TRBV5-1 TGCGCCAGCAGCTTGGGTCCTAGCGGGAGGAACCAAGAGACCCAGTACTTC CASSLGPSGRNQETQYF
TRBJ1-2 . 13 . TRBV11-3 TGTGCCAGCAGCTCCAGGGCCTCCTATGGCTACACCTTC CASSSRASYGYTF
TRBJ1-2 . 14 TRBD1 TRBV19 TGTGCCAGTAAGATTAGTTGGACAGGGGACGGCTACACCTTC CASKISWTGDGYTF
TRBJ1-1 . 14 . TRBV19 TGTGCCAGTATAGGGACACCAACCGGGACTGAAGCTTTCTTT CASIGTPTGTEAFF
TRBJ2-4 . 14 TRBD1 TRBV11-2 TGTGCCAGCAGCCCTCCGGGACAGGCTAACATTCAGTACTTC CASSPPGQANIQYF
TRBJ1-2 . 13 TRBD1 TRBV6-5 TGTGCCAGCACCCAGGGACAGGCTGTAAGCTACACCTTC CASTQGQAVSYTF
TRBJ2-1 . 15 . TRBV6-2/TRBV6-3 TGTGCCAGCAGCCTCGGACTAATCTCCTACAATGAGCAGTTCTTC CASSLGLISYNEQFF
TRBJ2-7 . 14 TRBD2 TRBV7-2 TGTGCCAGCGTGAGAGCGGGAGGGCCCTACGAGCAGTACTTC CASVRAGGPYEQYF
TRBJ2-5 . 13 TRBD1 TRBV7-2 TGTGCCAGCAGCTTGACAGGGGAAGAGACCCAGTACTTC CASSLTGEETQYF
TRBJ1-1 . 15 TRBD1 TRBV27 TGTGCCAGCAGGACTACAGGGGGCGGGAACACTGAAGCTTTCTTT CASRTTGGGNTEAFF
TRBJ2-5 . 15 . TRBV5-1 TGCGCCAGCAGCCCTAACAGCGCCGCGGGGGAGACCCAGTACTTC CASSPNSAAGETQYF
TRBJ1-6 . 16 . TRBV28 TGTGCCAGCAGTTCGGGACTTGCCCCGATTAATTCACCCCTCCACTTT CASSSGLAPINSPLHF
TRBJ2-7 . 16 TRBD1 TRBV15 TGTGCCACCAGCAGAGGGGCCGGGACAGGGGACCACGAGCAGTACTTC CATSRGAGTGDHEQYF
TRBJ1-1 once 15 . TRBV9 TGTGCCAGCAGCTCGGACCGGGATCCAAACACTGAAGCTTTCTTT CASSSDRDPNTEAFF
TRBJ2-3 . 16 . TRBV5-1 TGCGCCAGCAGCCCTTTTAGCGGAACAGATTTTGGTACGCAGTATTTT CASSPFSGTDFGTQYF
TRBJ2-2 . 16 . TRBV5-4 TGTGCCAGCAGCCCTGGCCGTGGTGCGAACACCGGGGAGCTGTTTTTT CASSPGRGANTGELFF